Given below is one T cell receptor (beta chain) in context. Its cognate antigen is unknown. Those with hyperthyroidism were 18 to 65 years old, newly diagnosed, and ill for under 2 months. Each diagnosis was grounded in clinical symptoms, serum thyroxine and TRAb, thyroid ultrasound, and orbital computed tomography. Researchers amplified the TCR beta CDR3 regions from RNA transcripts. An initial round of RT-PCR targeting the TCR CDR3 relied on the HTBI primer set. TCRdb analysed the multiplex PCR reads with MiXCR anew, one entry per CDR3 protein. The table lists fewer than 600,000 distinct CDR3 sequences, less than 15% of them singletons. This entry is derived from a study of T cells in Graves' hyperthyroidism and ophthalmopathy. Study-level points and caveats: Ophthalmopathy prediction by the model preceded onset by a median approximately 6.1 months.

Germline V gene sequence: CDR1 SGHAT, CDR2 FQNNGV. The CDR3 loop spans 15 amino acids. The J segment lost 5 bases and the V segment lost 5 bases, leaving 6 bases of the junction unmatched. The sequence was obtained from a woman aged 40 to 55 with Graves' hyperthyroidism. Sample: blood. The rearrangement links TRBV11-2 to TRBJ2-7, with 13 bases lining up with TRBD2. CDR3 amino acids: CASSAGLAGVHEQYF. CDR3 sequence (DNA): TGTGCCAGCAGCGCTGGACTAGCGGGAGTGCACGAGCAGTACTTC.